The clone carrying this T cell receptor beta chain has at least ten counts. The antigen is undetermined. This sample was taken from a study of early T cells in non-severe SARS-CoV-2 infection. General study findings and limits: There was a bias toward anti-spike CD8 responses in VDJdb matching, which missed private and CD4 specificities.

In TCRdb, the 5' RACE reads were re-called with MiXCR into one record per CDR3 protein. The table has approximately 15,000 distinct CDR3 sequences, about 5.4% seen once. The germline V and J ends were trimmed by 6 bases and 1 base, with 9 bases remaining between them. The CDR3 runs 13 residues. The sample was whole blood, taken at baseline. The rearrangement joins TRBV12-3 or TRBV12-4 to TRBJ1-2; D ambiguous. The origin of this receptor is an adult who was a healthcare worker with PCR-confirmed SARS-CoV-2 infection or an uninfected control (not recorded which). CDR3 in amino acids: CASRATDNYGYTF. The DNA for the CDR3 is TGTGCCAGCAGGGCGACCGATAACTATGGCTACACCTTC.